The present T cell receptor (beta chain) was sequenced within a study of beta chain features in type 1 diabetes. Study observations and caveats: Patients with Type 1 diabetes showed moderately but significantly shorter TCRB CDR3s in all four CD4+ subsets.

To note about this clone: Its target is unknown.

Without exception, sorted populations had purity beyond 95%. Germline-derived CDR1 and CDR2 are SGHVS and FNYEAQ. The CDR3 is 15 amino acids. Trimming left V 5 bases short and J 2 bases short, with 12 bases between. Expressed TCRB transcripts were sequenced after all isolated RNA was converted to cDNA. Generated by immunoSEQ multiplex PCR, the TCRdb table keeps only in-frame clones and is missing some. The table includes about 900,000 clones, about a sixth detected once. The rearrangement joins TRBV7-6 to TRBJ2-2, with D perhaps TRBD2 (6 bases). The specimen sequenced was naive CD4+ T cells from blood. The sequence derives from a woman under 30 in good health. CDR3 protein: CASSKGLQNTGELFF. The CDR3 nucleotides read TGTGCCAGCAGCAAGGGACTCCAAAACACCGGGGAGCTGTTTTTT.